Sequencing of this TCR beta chain was carried out in a study of immune evolution from preneoplasia to lung adenocarcinoma. Comments on this clone: Its target is not known.

The study, taken as a whole, reports: Top clone frequencies peaked in normal lung, apparently declining through invasive adenocarcinoma. Clonality was highest in normal lung, lower in later-stage lesions apparently.

The length of the CDR3 is 18 residues. V was trimmed by 0 bases and J by 0 bases, leaving 17 bases between them. Germline CDR1 reads MGHRA; CDR2 reads YSYEKL. Sequenced by immunoSEQ multiplex PCR; TCRdb stores in-frame clones only, minus some. The sample has thousands of clones; approximately 80% are singletons. Resections took place in Japan or China from about 2014 to 2018. Two lung cancer pathologists independently confirmed each histologic diagnosis. The chain joins TRBV4-1 to TRBJ1-1; a weak D match, TRBD1 (5 bases). The clonotype originates from a person aged 70 to 85 with lung adenocarcinoma. The sequenced sample was FFPE adjacent normal lung tissue. CDR3: CASSQEGGRWGMNTEAFF. CDR3 bases: TGCGCCAGCAGCCAAGAGGGAGGGCGGTGGGGCATGAACACTGAAGCTTTCTTT.